The TCR beta chain described here comes from a study of CD8 T cell repertoires and HIV-1 epitope variants. Looking at the study overall: 1M T cells were kept uncultured as a baseline. Study results and caveats: The assay identified only TCR beta chains of antigen-proliferating T cells.

Germline assignment: CDR1 GTSNPN and CDR2 SVGIG (reference sequence). With 1 base removed from V and 1 base from J, the gap between germline ends came to 5 bases. This CDR3 is 13 amino acids long. Sequencing of TCR beta CDR3 used immunoSEQ survey depth. The method was immunoSEQ multiplex PCR; TCRdb's version includes in-frame clones alone and lacks a portion of them. The sample has about 5,600 clones; about 71% are singletons. A remark on this clone: Its antigen is unknown.

This receptor was taken from a male donor with HIV. This chain links TRBV30 with TRBJ1-5; D gene unclear. The sequencing input was cultured CD8+ T cells derived from PBMCs. The CDR3 region has the DNA TGTGCCTGGAGTGCCGACAGCAATCAGCCCCAGCATTTT. The encoded protein is CAWSADSNQPQHF.